The 14 T cell receptor beta chains in this list originate from one sample, sequenced in a study of blood T cell repertoires in COVID-19 (dated by TCRdb to 2018 to 2021). To prepare the library, the immunoSEQ multiplex PCR assay was applied. In TCRdb, the immuneACCESS table is reduced to in-frame sequences with V and J assigned. These tables do not hold every clone; where another copy was compared, an unresolved V gene accounts for under half, and the others remain unexplained. The sample data list roughly 200,000 clones, and 70% to 90% of these were observed just once. In total, the top ten clones hold approximately 12% of the sample. Sequences were obtained from peripheral blood. These receptors were taken from a woman under 30 who had recovered from COVID-19.

The gene calls are TRBV7-9 and TRBJ1-3; D ambiguous. The CDR3 length is 15 residues. The V and J ends lost 5 bases and 2 bases respectively, with 13 bases between them. Germline V CDR1 and CDR2: SEHNR, FQNEAQ (reference sequence). CDR3 sequence: CASSNSGKTGNTIYF. CDR3 nucleotides: TGTGCCAGCAGCAACAGCGGTAAAACTGGAAACACCATATATTTT.

The rearrangement uses TRBV29-1 and TRBJ1-5; D is ambiguous. Germline-derived CDR1 and CDR2 are SQVTM and ANQGSEA. CDR3 length: 15 amino acids. Trimming shortened V by 0 bases and J by 6 bases, and 15 bases separated the two germline ends. For the CDR3, the DNA is TGCAGCGTTGAAGATCCTAGCAGTCCCGGTCAGCCCCAGCATTTT. This encodes CSVEDPSSPGQPQHF. Full variable domain (outside the CDR3, taken from reference TRBV29-1 and TRBJ1-5): SAVISQKPSRDICQRGTSLTIQCQVDSQVTMMFWYRQQPGQSLTLIATANQGSEATYESGFVIDKFPISRPNLTFSTLTVSNMSPEDSSIYLCSVEDPSSPGQPQHFGDGTRLSIL.

V usage is TRBV12-3 or TRBV12-4 and J usage is TRBJ2-7; no firm D call. The CDR3 is 13 residues long. The V end was cut by 5 bases, the J end by 4 bases, with 12 bases between. As DNA, the CDR3 is TGTGCCAGCAGTACCGACCTCGGGTACGAGCAGTACTTC. Translated, it gives CASSTDLGYEQYF.

The chain employs TRBV7-9 and TRBJ2-7; possible D gene TRBD2, 5 bases. Germline lookup yields CDR1 SEHNR and CDR2 FQNEAQ (reference sequence). Deletions cut 6 bases from V and 0 bases from J, with 6 bases between. The CDR3 sequence is 12 residues long. The CDR3 spells CASSGSSYEQYF. The CDR3 DNA follows: TGTGCCAGCAGTGGGAGCTCCTACGAGCAGTACTTC.

This chain uses TRBV7-2 with TRBJ2-1; D is possibly TRBD2 (5 bases). The length of the CDR3 is 15 residues. Germline V lookup: CDR1 SGHTA, CDR2 FQGNSA. Between the trimmed V and J ends, which lost 4 bases and 0 bases, there was a span of 10 bases. CDR3 sequence (DNA): TGTGCCAGCAGCTACACCGGGGTCTCCTACAATGAGCAGTTCTTC. Its translation is CASSYTGVSYNEQFF.

V gene TRBV11-2 combines with J gene TRBJ2-7; possibly TRBD2 for D (5 bases). There are 13 residues in the CDR3. V was trimmed by 1 base and J by 6 bases, leaving 10 bases between them. Germline-derived CDR1 and CDR2 are SGHAT and FQNNGV. In DNA, the CDR3 is TGTGCCAGCAGCTTAGGTCGGGGATTCGAGCAGTACTTC. Protein product: CASSLGRGFEQYF.

The chain combines TRBV2 with TRBJ2-1, with a weak D call TRBD2 (5 bases). CDR3 length: 13 amino acids. Trimming removed 6 bases from V and 3 bases from J, with 9 bases in between. Germline CDR1 SNHLY, CDR2 FYNNEI. CDR3 DNA: TGTGCCAGCAGAGGAGGCTTCTACAATGAGCAGTTCTTC. Protein sequence: CASRGGFYNEQFF.

The V and J genes are TRBV15 and TRBJ1-4; D is undetermined. Trimming took off 1 base at V and 6 bases at J, with 6 bases between the two ends. The germline CDR1 and CDR2 sequences are LNHNV and YYDKDF (reference sequence). CDR3 length: 13 amino acids. CDR3 protein: CATSRGGDEKLFF. In DNA, the CDR3 is TGTGCCACCAGCAGAGGAGGCGATGAAAAACTGTTTTTT.

The chain employs TRBV2 and TRBJ2-5; 7 bases agree with TRBD2. The CDR3 length is 15 residues. From germline, CDR1 is SNHLY and CDR2 FYNNEI. Losses at the gene ends were 3 bases for V and 5 bases for J; bases not matched to a gene: 9. The CDR3 loop is CASSDDPSGIETQYF. CDR3 coding DNA: TGTGCCAGCAGTGATGATCCTAGCGGTATCGAGACCCAGTACTTC.

V is TRBV4-1 and J is TRBJ1-5, with no clear D. Germline CDR1 is MGHRA and CDR2 is YSYEKL. The CDR3 runs 16 residues. The ends were cut back, 1 base at V and 0 bases at J, with 10 bases in the middle. This CDR3 reads CASSQGRGNSNQPQHF. The CDR3 bases are TGCGCCAGCAGCCAAGGAAGAGGGAATAGCAATCAGCCCCAGCATTTT.

This rearrangement joins TRBV19 to TRBJ2-5; 9 bases align to TRBD1. The CDR3 is 14 amino acids. Looked up from germline, CDR1 is LNHDA and CDR2 is SQIVND (reference sequence). V shed 4 bases and J 2 bases; nucleotides not matched to a gene: 2. For the CDR3, the DNA is TGTGCCAGTAGTACCGACAGGGGGCAAGAGACCCAGTACTTC. This gives the protein CASSTDRGQETQYF.

The chain has TRBV19 and TRBJ1-2; no firm D call. V lost 2 bases and J 2 bases, leaving 9 bases between the germline ends. Germline loops: CDR1 LNHDA, CDR2 SQIVND (reference sequence). This CDR3 spans 14 amino acids. The CDR3 sequence is CASSIRRQNYGYTF. For the CDR3, the DNA is TGTGCCAGTAGTATAAGGCGGCAGAACTATGGCTACACCTTC.

The V and J genes are TRBV6-6 and TRBJ1-1; D uncertain. The V gene lost 2 bases and the J gene lost 4 bases, with 8 bases spanning the gap. The CDR3 runs 13 residues. Germline CDR1 reads MNHNY; CDR2 reads SVGAGI (reference sequence). The CDR3 spells CASSYEGGTEAFF. For the CDR3, the DNA is TGTGCCAGCAGTTACGAGGGAGGCACTGAAGCTTTCTTT.

The chain uses TRBV5-1 and TRBJ1-5; D is perhaps TRBD1 (5 bases). The CDR3 covers 17 residues. Per germline, CDR1 SGHRS and CDR2 YFSETQ. V was trimmed by 0 bases and J by 5 bases, leaving 18 bases between them. CDR3 DNA: TGCGCCAGCAGCTTGGGGCAGGGCCGGCCGGGTGATCAGCCCCAGCATTTT. Encoded protein: CASSLGQGRPGDQPQHF.